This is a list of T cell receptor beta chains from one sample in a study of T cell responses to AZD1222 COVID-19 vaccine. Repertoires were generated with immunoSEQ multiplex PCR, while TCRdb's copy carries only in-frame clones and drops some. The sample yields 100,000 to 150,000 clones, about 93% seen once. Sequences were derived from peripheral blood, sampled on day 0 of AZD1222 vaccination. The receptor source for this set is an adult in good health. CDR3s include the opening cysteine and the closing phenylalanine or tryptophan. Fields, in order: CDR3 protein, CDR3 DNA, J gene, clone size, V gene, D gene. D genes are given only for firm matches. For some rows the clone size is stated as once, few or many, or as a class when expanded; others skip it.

CASSSPRGEMGTDTQYF,TGTGCCAGCAGTTCCCCCCGAGGGGAGATGGGGACAGATACGCAGTATTTT,TRBJ2-3,.,TRBV6-2/TRBV6-3,.
CASSQAGGPGSHEQFF,TGTGCCAGCAGCCAAGCTGGGGGCCCGGGTTCGCATGAGCAGTTCTTC,TRBJ2-1,.,TRBV3-1/TRBV3-2,.
CASSVGTRSYEQYF,TGTGCCAGCAGCGTAGGGACTCGCTCCTACGAGCAGTACTTC,TRBJ2-7,.,TRBV9,.
CASSLTLGNTQDTQYF,TGTGCCAGCAGCTTAACGCTCGGAAACACGCAGGATACGCAGTATTTT,TRBJ2-3,.,TRBV7-3,.
CASSDWFTSGNEQFF,TGTGCCAGCAGTGATTGGTTCACCAGCGGCAATGAGCAGTTCTTC,TRBJ2-1,.,TRBV2,.
CASSPPFDSGGLSYNEQFF,TGTGCCAGCAGCCCCCCCTTTGATAGCGGGGGGCTCTCCTACAATGAGCAGTTCTTC,TRBJ2-1,.,TRBV14,TRBD2
CAIPDRENTGELFF,TGTGCCATTCCGGACAGGGAGAACACCGGGGAGCTGTTTTTT,TRBJ2-2,.,TRBV19,TRBD1
CASSQVGREQYF,TGCGCCAGCAGCCAAGTAGGGCGCGAGCAGTACTTC,TRBJ2-7,.,TRBV4-1,.
CASSDLPANEQFF,TGTGCCAGCAGTGACCTGCCCGCCAATGAGCAGTTCTTC,TRBJ2-1,.,TRBV6-4,.
CASSLGNTYEQYF,TGTGCCAGCAGTTTAGGGAACACCTACGAGCAGTACTTC,TRBJ2-7,.,TRBV27,.
CASEPGPTSYGYTF,TGTGCCAGCGAACCGGGACCGACATCTTATGGCTACACCTTC,TRBJ1-2,.,TRBV5-6,.
CASSPRGTAPLSGNTIYF,TGTGCCAGCTCACCTCGGGGGACAGCACCCCTGTCTGGAAACACCATATATTTT,TRBJ1-3,once,TRBV18,TRBD1
CASSSKQIVTGMNTEAFF,TGTGCCAGCAGCTCCAAACAAATCGTTACAGGGATGAACACTGAAGCTTTCTTT,TRBJ1-1,.,TRBV7-8,.
CASSVEGSSDRLDTQYF,TGTGCCAGCAGCGTAGAGGGGTCATCGGACCGTCTGGATACGCAGTATTTT,TRBJ2-3,.,TRBV9,.
CASSLTGPVGGYTF,TGTGCCAGCAGCTTAACCGGACCCGTCGGTGGCTACACCTTC,TRBJ1-2,.,TRBV7-3,.
CASSYIGAMNTEAFF,TGTGCCAGCAGTTACATCGGAGCAATGAACACTGAAGCTTTCTTT,TRBJ1-1,.,TRBV6-5,.
CTSIGGPNQPQHF,TGCACCAGCATTGGAGGGCCCAATCAGCCCCAGCATTTT,TRBJ1-5,.,TRBV1,.
CATSDRTANNYGYTF,TGTGCCACCAGTGATCGGACAGCGAATAACTATGGCTACACCTTC,TRBJ1-2,.,TRBV24-1,.
CAWSAPGREGEKLFF,TGTGCCTGGAGTGCGCCGGGACGTGAGGGTGAAAAACTGTTTTTT,TRBJ1-4,.,TRBV30,.
CASSEDRASNQPQHF,TGTGCCAGCAGTGAGGACAGGGCTAGCAATCAGCCCCAGCATTTT,TRBJ1-5,.,TRBV6-1,TRBD1
CASSIWERIHEQYF,TGTGCCAGCAGCATTTGGGAAAGGATCCACGAGCAGTACTTC,TRBJ2-7,.,TRBV6-5,.
CASSPRGRANTQYF,TGTGCCAGCAGTCCCCGAGGACGGGCCAATACGCAGTATTTT,TRBJ2-3,.,TRBV27,.
CACPKGGGLPDTQYF,TGTGCCTGCCCTAAGGGAGGGGGCCTTCCAGATACGCAGTATTTT,TRBJ2-3,.,TRBV7-9,.
CASSPGTGRQGYTF,TGTGCCAGCAGCCCCGGGACAGGGAGACAAGGCTACACCTTC,TRBJ1-2,.,TRBV5-8,TRBD1
CASSEIGSRVYGYTF,TGTGCCAGCAGTGAAATTGGGTCCAGAGTTTATGGCTACACCTTC,TRBJ1-2,.,TRBV6-1,.